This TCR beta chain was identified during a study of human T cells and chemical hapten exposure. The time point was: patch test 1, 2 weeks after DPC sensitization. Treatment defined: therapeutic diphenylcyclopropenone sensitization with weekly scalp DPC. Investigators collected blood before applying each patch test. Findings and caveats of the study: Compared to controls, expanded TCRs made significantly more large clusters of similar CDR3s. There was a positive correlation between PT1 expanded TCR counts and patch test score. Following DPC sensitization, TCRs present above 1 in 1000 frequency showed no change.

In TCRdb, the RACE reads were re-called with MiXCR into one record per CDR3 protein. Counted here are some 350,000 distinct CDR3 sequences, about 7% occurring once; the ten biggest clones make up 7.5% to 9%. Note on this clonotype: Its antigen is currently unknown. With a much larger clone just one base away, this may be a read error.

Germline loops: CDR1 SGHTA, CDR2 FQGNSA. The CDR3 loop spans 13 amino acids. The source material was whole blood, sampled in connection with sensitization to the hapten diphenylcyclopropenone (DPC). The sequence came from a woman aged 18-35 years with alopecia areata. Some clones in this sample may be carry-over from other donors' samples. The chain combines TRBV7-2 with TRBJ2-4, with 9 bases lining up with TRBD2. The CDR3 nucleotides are TGTGCCAGCAGCCCCTGGGTAGCGGGGGCCACGCGGTTC. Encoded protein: CASSPWVAGATRF.